The clone carrying this TCR beta chain was picked up a small number of times. Its antigen remains unidentified. V lost 6 bases, J lost 10 bases, and 15 bases lay in between. Germline CDR1 is SNHLY and CDR2 is FYNNEI. The CDR3 extends over 12 amino acids. The sample is drawn from a study of a mutant IDH1 vaccine in newly diagnosed glioma. Documented time point: week 35, safety follow-up. One vaccine dose held 300 ug of mutant IDH1 20-mer peptide and came with topical imiquimod. Sequenced by immunoSEQ multiplex PCR; TCRdb stores in-frame clones only, minus some. The table has tens of thousands of clones, roughly 71% seen once.

The chain employs TRBV2 and TRBJ1-1, with D possibly TRBD1 on 5 matching bases. Sequences were derived from PBMCs, sampled from a glioma patient whose treatment included an IDH1 peptide vaccine. This clonotype originated in a man in his fifties or sixties with glioma. CDR3 in DNA: TGTGCCAGCAGCCCGCACACGGGGGGAGCTTTCTTT. Its protein is CASSPHTGGAFF.